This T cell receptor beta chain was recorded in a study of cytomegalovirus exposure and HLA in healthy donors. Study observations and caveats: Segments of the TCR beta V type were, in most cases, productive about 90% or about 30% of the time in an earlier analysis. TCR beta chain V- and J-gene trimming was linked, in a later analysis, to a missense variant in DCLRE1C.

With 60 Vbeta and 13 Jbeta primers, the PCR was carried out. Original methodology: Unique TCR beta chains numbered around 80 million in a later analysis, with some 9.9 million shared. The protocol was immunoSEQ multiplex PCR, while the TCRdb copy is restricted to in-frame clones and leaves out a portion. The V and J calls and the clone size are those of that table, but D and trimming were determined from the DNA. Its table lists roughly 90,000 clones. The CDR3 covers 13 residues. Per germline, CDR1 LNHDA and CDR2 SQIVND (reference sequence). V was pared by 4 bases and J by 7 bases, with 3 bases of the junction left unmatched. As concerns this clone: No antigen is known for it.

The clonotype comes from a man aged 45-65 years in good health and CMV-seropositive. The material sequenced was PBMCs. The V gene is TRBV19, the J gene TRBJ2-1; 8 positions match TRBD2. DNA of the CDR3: TGTGCCAGTAGTACCTCTAGCGGGAATGAGCAGTTCTTC. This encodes CASSTSSGNEQFF.